These 31 T cell receptor beta chains were all obtained from the same sample, sequenced in a study of blood T cell repertoires in COVID-19. Only in-frame clones appear in the TCRdb table, and some are missing; sequencing was by immunoSEQ multiplex PCR. The sample has 65,000 to 75,000 clones, 89% seen once. Source material: peripheral blood. These receptors originate from a woman aged 45-60 years with active COVID-19.

The chain joins TRBV3-1 (or the pseudogene TRBV3-2) to TRBJ1-2; no firm D call. This CDR3 contains 12 residues. V was cut by 2 bases and J by 1 base, with 2 bases left in between. Germline V gene data show CDR1 as LGHDT and CDR2 as YNNKEL (reference sequence). The CDR3 DNA is TGTGCCAGCAGCCAATATAACTATGGCTACACCTTC. Residues: CASSQYNYGYTF.

The DNA of the CDR3 is TGTGCCAGCAGTCCAACCTCCACAGGGGTGGGACTAGGGCTCGGGAGGACCGGGGAGCTGTTTTTT. Protein sequence: CASSPTSTGVGLGLGRTGELFF. This rearrangement joins TRBV27 to TRBJ2-2, with a possible D match to TRBD2 (8 bases). The CDR3 is made up of 22 amino acids. Germline CDR1 is MNHEY and CDR2 is SMNVEV (reference sequence). With 5 bases removed from V and 5 bases from J, the gap between germline ends came to 36 bases.

V gene TRBV14 combines with J gene TRBJ2-5, with TRBD2 matching over 9 bases. Germline V gene sequence: CDR1 SGHDN, CDR2 FVKESK. CDR3 length: 17 amino acids. The J segment lost 6 bases and the V segment lost 0 bases, leaving 11 bases of the junction unmatched. In nucleotides, the CDR3 is TGTGCCAGCAGCCAAGAATATTGGACTAGCGATCTAAAGACCCAGTACTTC. As protein: CASSQEYWTSDLKTQYF.

CDR3 nucleotides: TGTGCCAGCAGCTTGGGACTAGGGAGCTCCTACGAGCAGTACTTC. It codes for CASSLGLGSSYEQYF. This chain joins TRBV7-3 and TRBJ2-7; 8 bases align to TRBD2. The V segment lost 3 bases and the J segment 0 bases; nucleotides outside the gene matches: 4. CDR3 length equals 15 residues. The V gene's germline CDR1 is SGHTA and CDR2 FQGTGA.

The chain uses TRBV5-6 and TRBJ2-3, with D perhaps TRBD1 (6 bases). This CDR3 is 15 amino acids long. Per germline, CDR1 SGHDT and CDR2 YYEEEE. V was shortened by 0 bases and J by 1 base, with 9 bases between the two germline ends. The CDR3 DNA follows: TGTGCCAGCAGCTTGGTGGGGGCGGGCACAGATACGCAGTATTTT. Protein: CASSLVGAGTDTQYF.

The chain uses TRBV7-2 and TRBJ1-5; a possible D gene is TRBD1 (5 bases). Germline CDR1 is SGHTA and CDR2 is FQGNSA. Trimming stripped 0 bases from V and 4 bases from J, with 7 bases between. CDR3 size: 14 residues. DNA of the CDR3: TGTGCCAGCAGCTTAGCGGGGGGAAATCAGCCCCAGCATTTT. It specifies CASSLAGGNQPQHF.

The chain joins TRBV27 to TRBJ1-2, with D uncertain. The CDR3 runs 13 residues. Germline assignment: CDR1 MNHEY and CDR2 SMNVEV (reference sequence). Trimming pared 9 bases from V and 4 bases from J, leaving 15 bases between. The CDR3 protein is CASARFEGYGYTF. DNA for the CDR3: TGTGCCAGTGCTAGGTTCGAAGGCTATGGCTACACCTTC.

The V call is TRBV6-5, the J call TRBJ2-2; D gene uncertain. Germline V lookup: CDR1 MNHEY, CDR2 SVGAGI. The CDR3 spans 14 residues. Trimming cost V 2 bases and J 5 bases, with 9 bases left between them. CDR3 region: CASSYDSGTGELFF. The CDR3 bases are TGTGCCAGCAGTTACGACTCCGGGACCGGGGAGCTGTTTTTT.

The sample holds a few counts of this clone. V gene TRBV28 combines with J gene TRBJ1-1; TRBD1 matches 10 bases. The J segment lost 6 bases and the V segment lost 6 bases, leaving 7 bases of the junction unmatched. The CDR3 consists of 14 residues. Germline V gives CDR1 MDHEN, CDR2 SYDVKM. CDR3 amino acids: CASRGGQGSAEAFF. In DNA form, the CDR3 reads TGTGCCAGCAGGGGGGGACAGGGGTCTGCTGAAGCTTTCTTT.

The J gene is TRBJ2-2, the V gene TRBV7-9, with a possible D match to TRBD1 (6 bases). The V gene's germline CDR1 is SEHNR and CDR2 FQNEAQ (reference sequence). V was clipped by 3 bases and J by 7 bases, with 12 bases between them. The CDR3 has 14 amino acids. CDR3 sequence reads: CASSFTGRDGELFF. CDR3 DNA: TGTGCCAGCAGCTTTACAGGGAGAGACGGGGAGCTGTTTTTT.

The chain carries TRBV3-1 (or the pseudogene TRBV3-2) and TRBJ2-5; TRBD1 might be the D (6 bases). The V end was cut by 5 bases, the J end by 5 bases, with 15 bases between. The germline V gene encodes CDR1 LGHDT and CDR2 YNNKEL (reference sequence). CDR3 length: 14 amino acids. CDR3 sequence (DNA): TGTGCCAGCAGCGCAACAGGGTTCAGCGAGACCCAGTACTTC. Residues: CASSATGFSETQYF.

The genes are TRBV6-6 and TRBJ1-2; D is perhaps TRBD1 (5 bases). Deletions cut 6 bases from V and 2 bases from J, with 13 bases between. Germline V lookup: CDR1 MNHNY, CDR2 SVGAGI (reference sequence). CDR3 length equals 14 residues. CDR3 sequence: CASRQRDSNYGYTF. The CDR3 DNA sequence: TGTGCCAGCAGACAGAGGGACTCGAACTATGGCTACACCTTC.

The chain is built from TRBV29-1 and TRBJ1-2; 7 bases match TRBD1. The V gene's germline CDR1 is SQVTM and CDR2 ANQGSEA. With 4 bases clipped from V and 4 bases from J, the junction kept 6 bases outside the gene matches. The length of the CDR3 is 13 residues. The CDR3 here is CSVGRDSFYGYTF. The CDR3 DNA reads TGCAGCGTTGGTAGGGACAGCTTCTATGGCTACACCTTC.

The V gene is TRBV30, the J gene TRBJ2-7, with a weak D call TRBD2 (6 bases). This CDR3 spans 12 amino acids. Germline values: CDR1 GTSNPN, CDR2 SVGIG (reference sequence). The V gene lost 3 bases and the J gene lost 3 bases, with 9 bases spanning the gap. CDR3 protein: CAWSKGLYEQYF. The CDR3 DNA is TGTGCCTGGAGCAAGGGACTCTACGAGCAGTACTTC. The entire variable domain, with the rest obtained from reference TRBV30 and TRBJ2-7, is as follows: SQTIHQWPATLVQPVGSPLSLECTVEGTSNPNLYWYRQAAGRGLQLLFYSVGIGQISSEVPQNLSASRPQDRQFILSSKKLLLSDSGFYLCAWSKGLYEQYFGPGTRLTVT.

The chain combines TRBV5-1 with TRBJ1-2; 7 positions agree with TRBD1. J gave up 4 bases and V 4 bases, and 4 bases lay outside the gene matches. The germline CDR1 and CDR2 sequences are SGHRS and YFSETQ. This CDR3 has 13 residues. CDR3: CASSPGGTYGYTF. The CDR3 coding sequence is TGCGCCAGCAGCCCAGGGGGAACCTATGGCTACACCTTC. The whole variable domain, filled in from reference TRBV5-1 and TRBJ1-2, reads KAGVTQTPRYLIKTRGQQVTLSCSPISGHRSVSWYQQTPGQGLQFLFEYFSETQRNKGNFPGRFSGRQFSNSRSEMNVSTLELGDSALYLCASSPGGTYGYTFGSGTRLTVV.

The count of this clone is one. The J gene is TRBJ1-4, the V gene TRBV24-1; 7 positions match TRBD1. The CDR3 is 17 residues long. The germline gives CDR1 KGHDR, CDR2 SFDVKD. Trimming removed 1 base from V and 3 bases from J; junction bases left unmatched: 7. Here the CDR3 DNA reads TGTGCCACCAGTGATTTAGAGGGGGCTCTGTCTAATGAAAAACTGTTTTTT. Translating it yields CATSDLEGALSNEKLFF.

As for this clone: Within the sample, other DNA sequences also encode this same CDR3. This sequence joins TRBV27 and TRBJ2-2, with D tentatively TRBD2 (6 bases). Germline V gives CDR1 MNHEY, CDR2 SMNVEV (reference sequence). CDR3 size: 15 residues. With 5 bases removed from V and 5 bases from J, the gap between germline ends came to 15 bases. CDR3 bases: TGTGCCAGCAGTCCGGGGACTGGGGGGACCGGGGAGCTGTTTTTT. Amino acid sequence: CASSPGTGGTGELFF.

This chain connects TRBV19 to TRBJ1-3; the D gene is possibly TRBD1 (5 bases). The germline V gene has CDR1 LNHDA and CDR2 SQIVND (reference sequence). This CDR3 spans 14 amino acids. Trimming removed 2 bases at V and 4 bases at J, with 9 bases between. Written as DNA, the CDR3 is TGTGCCAGTAGTATACCAAACAGGGGAAACACCATATATTTT. Protein sequence: CASSIPNRGNTIYF.

This clone was detected only a few times. The V and J genes are TRBV29-1 and TRBJ2-7; 10 bases fit TRBD1. V was pared by 1 base and J by 3 bases, with 6 bases of the junction left unmatched. The V gene's germline CDR1 is SQVTM and CDR2 ANQGSEA. This CDR3 is built from 15 residues. CDR3 sequence: CSVEGYGTGDYEQYF. The CDR3 coding sequence is TGCAGCGTTGAAGGCTACGGGACAGGGGACTACGAGCAGTACTTC.

On this clone itself: Other DNA variants within this sample encode the same CDR3. The gene calls are TRBV7-3 and TRBJ2-1, with TRBD1 identical over 9 bases. The CDR3 has 14 residues. The germline CDR1 and CDR2 sequences are SGHTA and FQGTGA. V was pared by 5 bases and J by 7 bases, with 6 bases of the junction left unmatched. The CDR3 loop reads CASSPGTGSNEQFF. The CDR3 nucleotides are TGTGCCAGCAGCCCTGGGACAGGGAGTAATGAGCAGTTCTTC.

The rearrangement joins TRBV7-9 to TRBJ2-1, with D perhaps TRBD2 (6 bases). Per the germline V gene, CDR1 is SEHNR and CDR2 is FQNEAQ (reference sequence). The CDR3 spans 16 residues. Trimming stripped 1 base from V and 5 bases from J, with 15 bases between. CDR3 protein: CASSLGGIGPHNEQFF. The CDR3 nucleotides read TGTGCCAGCAGCTTAGGCGGGATAGGGCCTCACAATGAGCAGTTCTTC. The full variable domain, with the rest looked up from reference TRBV7-9 and TRBJ2-1, is DTGVSQNPRHKITKRGQNVTFRCDPISEHNRLYWYRQTLGQGPEFLTYFQNEAQLEKSRLLSDRFSAERPKGSFSTLEIQRTEQGDSAMYLCASSLGGIGPHNEQFFGPGTRLTVL.

In DNA, the CDR3 is TGTGCCAGCAGTTTATGGGGGGCTAATGAAAAACTGTTTTTT. Translated, it gives CASSLWGANEKLFF. The V and J genes are TRBV27 and TRBJ1-4; D might be TRBD1 (5 bases). Between the trimmed V and J ends, which lost 1 base and 3 bases, there was a span of 6 bases. CDR1 is MNHEY and CDR2 is SMNVEV in the germline V gene (reference sequence). The CDR3 runs to 14 residues.

This rearrangement joins TRBV4-2 to TRBJ2-3; TRBD2 matches at 16 bases. Germline V gene data show CDR1 as LGHNA and CDR2 as YNFKEQ. Germline trimming cut 0 bases from V and 4 bases from J; bases unmatched to any gene: 7. The CDR3 runs 19 residues. For the CDR3, the DNA is TGTGCCAGCAGCCAAGACCGATGGGGACTAGCGGGAGGGCCAGATACGCAGTATTTT. Its protein product is CASSQDRWGLAGGPDTQYF.

The chain uses TRBV30 and TRBJ1-6; unclear D gene. The CDR3 covers 14 residues. V lost 0 bases and J lost 5, with 8 bases in between. Germline V CDR1 and CDR2: GTSNPN, SVGIG (reference sequence). CDR3 sequence (DNA): TGTGCCTGGAGTGTAGGGAGTGATAATTCACCCCTCCACTTT. Protein product: CAWSVGSDNSPLHF.

This clone is a singleton in its sample. The chain recombines TRBV6-6 with TRBJ1-5, with D maybe TRBD1 (6 bases). CDR1 MNHNY and CDR2 SVGAGI come from the germline V gene (reference sequence). V was clipped by 0 bases and J by 1 base, with 10 bases between them. The CDR3 consists of 16 residues. The CDR3 coding sequence is TGTGCCAGCAGTTACTCGCAGGGGTTAAGCAATCAGCCCCAGCATTTT. This sequence encodes CASSYSQGLSNQPQHF.

The genes are TRBV18 and TRBJ2-5; 9 positions match TRBD1. Germline V gene lookup returns CDR1 KGHSH and CDR2 LQKENI. The CDR3 is 15 residues long. Losses at the gene ends were 3 bases for V and 3 bases for J; bases not matched to a gene: 5. CDR3 nucleotide sequence: TGTGCCAGCTCACCTCCTAGGACAGGGGAAGAGACCCAGTACTTC. Translating it yields CASSPPRTGEETQYF. Together with reference TRBV18 and TRBJ2-5, the CDR3 gives the full variable domain: NAGVMQNPRHLVRRRGQEARLRCSPMKGHSHVYWYRQLPEEGLKFMVYLQKENIIDESGMPKERFSAEFPKEGPSILRIQQVVRGDSAAYFCASSPPRTGEETQYFGPGTRLLVL.

This chain uses TRBV4-1 with TRBJ2-7, with 7 bases matching TRBD2. V shed 2 bases, J shed 1 base, and the junction held 5 bases outside the gene matches. The germline V gene encodes CDR1 MGHRA and CDR2 YSYEKL. CDR3 length equals 15 residues. The CDR3 sequence: CASSQTLALSYEQYF. The DNA of the CDR3 is TGCGCCAGCAGCCAAACACTAGCGCTATCCTACGAGCAGTACTTC.

This chain connects TRBV7-3 to TRBJ2-1; TRBD2 agrees at 7 bases. CDR1 is SGHTA and CDR2 is FQGTGA in the germline V gene. This CDR3 has 19 residues. With V trimmed by 2 bases and J by 1 base, 14 bases remained unmatched. CDR3 nucleotides: TGTGCCAGCAGCTTACAGGGAGGGGCCCAATTTGGGTCCTACAATGAGCAGTTCTTC. Protein: CASSLQGGAQFGSYNEQFF. The complete variable domain, with remaining parts taken from reference TRBV7-3 and TRBJ2-1, reads GAGVSQTPSNKVTEKGKYVELRCDPISGHTALYWYRQSLGQGPEFLIYFQGTGAADDSGLPNDRFFAVRPEGSVSTLKIQRTERGDSAVYLCASSLQGGAQFGSYNEQFFGPGTRLTVL.

V gene TRBV6-5 combines with J gene TRBJ2-3; tentatively, D is TRBD1 (5 bases). Germline V gene lookup returns CDR1 MNHEY and CDR2 SVGAGI. Trimming left V 5 bases short and J 5 bases short, with 17 bases between. The CDR3 is 15 residues long. The CDR3 region is CASSPSDMSLDTQYF. The DNA of the CDR3 is TGTGCCAGCAGTCCATCGGACATGTCTTTAGATACGCAGTATTTT.

V usage is TRBV15 and J usage is TRBJ2-1; 12 bases are a match to TRBD2. Trimming at V came to 8 bases and at J to 8 bases, leaving 7 bases not matched to a gene. Germline lookup yields CDR1 LNHNV and CDR2 YYDKDF (reference sequence). The CDR3 spans 14 residues. The CDR3 loop is CATQWLAGGHEQFF. CDR3 in DNA: TGTGCCACCCAGTGGCTAGCGGGAGGGCATGAGCAGTTCTTC.

The CDR3 bases are TGTGCCAGCAGCTCCCTAGCGAACCTCTACAATGAGCAGTTCTTC. Protein product: CASSSLANLYNEQFF. This chain joins TRBV7-2 and TRBJ2-1, with D maybe TRBD2 (6 bases). The CDR3 is made up of 15 amino acids. With 4 bases removed from V and 3 bases from J, the gap between germline ends came to 13 bases. Germline V gene lookup returns CDR1 SGHTA and CDR2 FQGNSA. Using reference TRBV7-2 and TRBJ2-1 for the parts outside the CDR3, the full variable domain is GAGVSQSPSNKVTEKGKDVELRCDPISGHTALYWYRQSLGQGLEFLIYFQGNSAPDKSGLPSDRFSAERTGGSVSTLTIQRTQQEDSAVYLCASSSLANLYNEQFFGPGTRLTVL.